Presented here are 27 T cell receptor beta chains from one specimen sequenced in a study of blood T cells in healthy people across ages (dated by TCRdb to the mid-2010s). Libraries were built with 5' RACE. Sequencing was carried out with an Illumina HiSeq 2500. The second PCR ran for about 7 to 11 cycles and used a J-beta primer mix along with a sample-barcoded 5' primer. TCRdb applied fastp at Q25 and MiXCR to the public reads, then kept only in-frame beta chains. CDR3 protein sequences are deduplicated, and each keeps its most common genes and DNA. This sample gives 980,000 or so distinct CDR3 sequences in total; 48% of them show up just once. The top ten constitute around an eighth of the sample. Sequences were obtained from blood. Receptors originate from a man younger than 45 in good health.

In its sample, this clonotype was seen many times. V gene TRBV20-1 combines with J gene TRBJ1-2; D is undetermined. CDR1 and CDR2 (germline): DFQATT, SNEGSKA (reference sequence). CDR3 size: 14 residues. Deletions cut 1 base from V and 4 bases from J, with 13 bases between. The CDR3 nucleotides read TGCAGTGCTAGAGTAGTAGGCAGCCTCTATGGCTACACCTTC. Protein sequence: CSARVVGSLYGYTF.

The chain uses TRBV20-1 and TRBJ1-5; possible D gene TRBD1, 5 bases. CDR1 is DFQATT and CDR2 is SNEGSKA in the germline V gene (reference sequence). This CDR3 is built from 12 residues. V lost 6 bases, J lost 4 bases, and 10 bases lay in between. CDR3 in DNA: TGCAGTGCAGGACAACCAAATCAGCCCCAGCATTTT. This codes for CSAGQPNQPQHF.

This clonotype was counted a few times. This chain joins TRBV2 and TRBJ2-1, with D maybe TRBD2 (5 bases). The CDR3 has 12 residues. Germline lookup yields CDR1 SNHLY and CDR2 FYNNEI. Deletions cut 1 base from V and 15 bases from J, with 13 bases between. CDR3 protein: CASSEEGASWFF. DNA for the CDR3: TGTGCCAGCAGTGAAGAGGGAGCTAGTTGGTTCTTC.

The chain combines TRBV4-1 with TRBJ2-5; TRBD1 matches 7 bases. The germline V gene has CDR1 MGHRA and CDR2 YSYEKL. J lost 5 bases, V lost 1 base, and 4 bases had no gene match. The CDR3 loop spans 14 amino acids. CDR3 protein: CASSQARGHETQYF. CDR3 in DNA: TGCGCCAGCAGCCAAGCTAGGGGGCATGAGACCCAGTACTTC.

This clonotype was observed a few times. The chain uses TRBV7-2 and TRBJ2-4; D gene ambiguous. This CDR3 is 14 amino acids long. Germline CDR1 is SGHTA and CDR2 is FQGNSA. V lost 1 base and J lost 10, with 14 bases in between. The CDR3 DNA is TGTGCCAGCAGCTTAGTGTGGCAAGATCCTATTCAGTACTTC. Protein sequence: CASSLVWQDPIQYF.

The sample holds one count of this clonotype. The chain combines TRBV28 with TRBJ2-4; 11 nucleotides line up with TRBD2. The DNA end is more similar to TRBJ2-7, so the J call may be wrong. The CDR3 is 16 amino acids. Germline CDR1 reads MDHEN; CDR2 reads SYDVKM. Written as DNA, the CDR3 is TGTGCCAGCAGTTTTTATGTCTCTAGCGGGGGGCGCGAGCAGTACTTC. Its protein is CASSFYVSSGGREQYF.

This clonotype was observed a single time. This chain links TRBV4-2 with TRBJ1-5; TRBD1 is a possible D gene (5 bases). The CDR3 runs 16 residues. Germline CDR1 is LGHNA and CDR2 is YNFKEQ. The V end lost 0 bases, the J end lost 4 bases, and 13 bases lay between the germline ends. Written as DNA, the CDR3 is TGTGCCAGCAGCCAAGAGGTGGCAGGGTTTAATCAGCCCCAGCATTTT. Amino acid sequence: CASSQEVAGFNQPQHF.

This clonotype was counted between two and nine times. The rearrangement joins TRBV5-1 to TRBJ2-6; 7 bases fit TRBD1. Germline V gives CDR1 SGHRS, CDR2 YFSETQ. V shed 4 bases and J 0 bases; nucleotides not matched to a gene: 4. The CDR3 has 16 amino acids. The CDR3 DNA sequence: TGCGCCAGCAGCACGGGGACAGCCTCTGGGGCCAACGTCCTGACTTTC. Translated, it gives CASSTGTASGANVLTF.

This clonotype was picked up a small number of times. The V and J genes are TRBV28 and TRBJ2-3; TRBD1 might be the D (5 bases). This CDR3 has 14 amino acids. V was cut by 2 bases and J by 5 bases, with 11 bases left in between. In germline, CDR1 is MDHEN, CDR2 SYDVKM. This CDR3 reads CASSLPTGVDTQYF. The CDR3 DNA is TGTGCCAGCAGTTTACCTACAGGCGTAGATACGCAGTATTTT.

The chain is built from TRBV28 and TRBJ1-2, with TRBD1 as a possible D gene (5 bases). The germline V gene encodes CDR1 MDHEN and CDR2 SYDVKM. CDR3 length: 14 amino acids. V was cut by 6 bases and J by 2 bases, with 13 bases left in between. The CDR3 sequence: CASRLLQVNYGYTF. Written as DNA, the CDR3 is TGTGCCAGCAGGCTATTACAGGTGAACTATGGCTACACCTTC.

The chain uses TRBV7-3 and TRBJ2-1; 10 nucleotides align to TRBD1. Germline trimming cut 4 bases from V and 9 bases from J; bases unmatched to any gene: 9. This CDR3 region has 15 residues. Germline V lookup: CDR1 SGHTA, CDR2 FQGTGA. CDR3 bases: TGTGCCAGCAGCTCAACCGGGACAGGGGTCGGTGAGCAGTTCTTC. Its protein product is CASSSTGTGVGEQFF.

This clonotype was seen a few times. V usage is TRBV20-1 and J usage is TRBJ1-1; no firm D call. Trimming removed 6 bases at V and 5 bases at J, with 16 bases between. This CDR3 region has 13 residues. Germline assignment: CDR1 DFQATT and CDR2 SNEGSKA (reference sequence). The CDR3 DNA reads TGCAGTGCCCCCGGGCAGATCGGGACTGAAGCTTTCTTT. Protein: CSAPGQIGTEAFF.

This clonotype came up a few times. The chain combines TRBV5-1 with TRBJ2-7; 7 positions agree with TRBD1. Germline V lookup: CDR1 SGHRS, CDR2 YFSETQ. With V trimmed by 10 bases and J by 1 base, 11 bases remained unmatched. CDR3 length equals 14 residues. Here the CDR3 reads CASQWTGDSYEQYF. The CDR3 DNA sequence: TGCGCCTCCCAGTGGACAGGAGATTCCTACGAGCAGTACTTC.

The sample holds a few counts of this clonotype. One end of the junction is discordant with germline, which a read error may explain. The chain couples TRBV6-1 to TRBJ2-3; 7 bases match TRBD2. Germline V CDR1 and CDR2: MNHNS, SASEGT. The CDR3 sequence is 15 residues long. The CDR3 nucleotides are TGTGCCAGCAGTGTAGTAGCGGGCCGCACGGATACGCAGTATTTT. Protein product: CASSVVAGRTDTQYF.

This clonotype showed up just a few times. The V call is TRBV15, the J call TRBJ2-7; 10 bases are a match to TRBD1. The V gene end was trimmed by 0 bases and the J gene end by 0 bases; junction bases not matched to a gene: 11. The CDR3 covers 19 residues. Germline V CDR1 and CDR2: LNHNV, YYDKDF (reference sequence). The chain's CDR3 is CATSRDLGTGAISSYEQYF. CDR3 DNA sequence: TGTGCCACCAGCAGAGATCTGGGGACAGGGGCTATCAGCTCCTACGAGCAGTACTTC.

This clonotype was seen once. The genes are TRBV10-3 and TRBJ2-5; D not certain. V gave up 8 bases and J gave up 11 bases, with 18 bases separating them. CDR1 and CDR2 (germline): ENHRY, SYGVKD. CDR3 length equals 12 residues. This CDR3 reads CAIGIVGNEQYF. Here the CDR3 DNA reads TGTGCCATCGGGATAGTTGGGAATGAGCAGTACTTC.

The chain carries TRBV4-2 and TRBJ2-3; tentatively, D is TRBD2 (6 bases). Trimming left V 5 bases short and J 2 bases short, with 14 bases between. There are 15 residues in the CDR3. In germline, CDR1 is LGHNA, CDR2 YNFKEQ. The CDR3 DNA reads TGTGCCAGCAGCGCGGGACGGAAATACACAGATACGCAGTATTTT. Translating it yields CASSAGRKYTDTQYF.

The V and J genes are TRBV20-1 and TRBJ2-7, with D perhaps matching TRBD2 (6 bases). The V end was cut by 5 bases, the J end by 0 bases, with 8 bases between. The V gene's germline CDR1 is DFQATT and CDR2 SNEGSKA (reference sequence). CDR3 size: 12 residues. The CDR3 sequence: CSAWDFSYEQYF. CDR3 in DNA: TGCAGTGCTTGGGACTTCTCCTACGAGCAGTACTTC.

The chain has TRBV6-2 or TRBV6-3 and TRBJ1-6; D is undetermined. Germline V CDR1 and CDR2: MNHEY, SVGEGT. There are 14 residues in the CDR3. Trimming took 8 bases from V and 7 from J, leaving 15 bases between them. CDR3 protein: CASRQPGQNSPLHF. For the CDR3, the DNA is TGTGCCAGCCGGCAACCGGGTCAGAATTCACCCCTCCACTTT.

The V and J genes are TRBV6-2 or TRBV6-3 and TRBJ2-3, with a weak D call TRBD1 (6 bases). CDR1 and CDR2 from the germline V gene are MNHEY and SVGEGT. The CDR3 loop spans 15 amino acids. V lost 0 bases and J 3 bases, leaving 10 bases between the germline ends. The CDR3 sequence is CASSYSDRTTDTQYF. CDR3 in DNA: TGTGCCAGCAGTTACTCGGACAGAACAACAGATACGCAGTATTTT.

The chain has TRBV7-6 and TRBJ2-1, with 10 bases fitting TRBD2. The CDR3 is made up of 17 amino acids. The V gene's germline CDR1 is SGHVS and CDR2 FNYEAQ. Trimming took 5 bases from V and 2 from J; bases not matched to a gene: 9. The CDR3: CASSPRTSGETYNEQFF. The DNA for the CDR3 is TGTGCCAGCAGCCCCAGGACTAGCGGTGAGACCTACAATGAGCAGTTCTTC.

The chain couples TRBV5-6 to TRBJ1-1; D uncertain. Per germline, CDR1 SGHDT and CDR2 YYEEEE. This CDR3 has 13 residues. The V end lost 4 bases, the J end lost 7 bases, and 14 bases lay between the germline ends. The CDR3 protein is CASSRERPSEAFF. CDR3 DNA sequence: TGTGCCAGCAGCCGGGAAAGGCCAAGTGAAGCTTTCTTT. The variable domain in full, with the rest retrieved from reference TRBV5-6 and TRBJ1-1, is DAGVTQSPTHLIKTRGQQVTLRCSPKSGHDTVSWYQQALGQGPQFIFQYYEEEERQRGNFPDRFSGHQFPNYSSELNVNALLLGDSALYLCASSRERPSEAFFGQGTRLTVV.

The gene calls are TRBV2 and TRBJ2-5; D remains ambiguous. The CDR3 sequence is 13 residues long. CDR1 SNHLY and CDR2 FYNNEI come from the germline V gene. The ends were cut back, 4 bases at V and 7 bases at J, with 13 bases in the middle. CDR3 amino acids: CASSVGRPSTQYF. The CDR3, as DNA: TGTGCCAGCAGTGTTGGCAGGCCATCGACCCAGTACTTC.

This clonotype has just a few counts. V is TRBV20-1 and J is TRBJ2-1; the match to TRBD2 covers 9 bases. CDR3 length: 14 amino acids. V was pared by 5 bases and J by 8 bases, with 10 bases of the junction left unmatched. Germline CDR1 is DFQATT and CDR2 is SNEGSKA (reference sequence). The DNA for the CDR3 is TGCAGTGCTCCCCGCGGGGGGGCCTTCGATGAGCAGTTCTTC. This translates into CSAPRGGAFDEQFF.

This clonotype has more than one count but fewer than ten. The chain combines TRBV5-1 with TRBJ2-1; TRBD1 matches 10 bases. The CDR3 is 16 amino acids. Trimming removed 4 bases from V and 1 base from J; junction bases left unmatched: 5. The germline V gene has CDR1 SGHRS and CDR2 YFSETQ. CDR3 in amino acids: CASSRVGQGSYNEQFF. The CDR3 nucleotides read TGCGCCAGCAGCCGGGTGGGACAGGGGTCCTACAATGAGCAGTTCTTC.

In this sample, this clonotype turned up a few times. CDR3 bases: TGTGCCAGCAGTCCGCGGGACCGAGGCCCCTCCTACGAGCAGTACTTC. It is translated as CASSPRDRGPSYEQYF. The chain links TRBV28 to TRBJ2-7; D may be TRBD2 (6 bases). Germline V gene sequence: CDR1 MDHEN, CDR2 SYDVKM. There are 16 residues in the CDR3. The V end was cut by 5 bases, the J end by 0 bases, with 17 bases between.

The chain combines TRBV20-1 with TRBJ1-1; D is perhaps TRBD1 (5 bases). Germline CDR1 DFQATT, CDR2 SNEGSKA (reference sequence). V was trimmed by 4 bases and J by 4 bases, leaving 13 bases between them. The CDR3 contains 13 residues. The CDR3 spells CSATLMGGTEAFF. As DNA, the CDR3 is TGCAGTGCTACACTGATGGGGGGCACTGAAGCTTTCTTT.